The 27 T cell receptor beta chains given below trace back to one sample, sequenced in a study of CD8 T cells in Susac syndrome. It was with random hexamers that roughly 0.45 to 1 ug RNA was reverse transcribed. Via MiXCR, TCRdb re-called the immunoSEQ multiplex PCR reads, giving one row per CDR3 protein. Of roughly 160,000 distinct CDR3 sequences listed, around 96% are singletons. The sample was CD4+ T cells from PBMCs. The receptors come from a human donor in good health.

The chain has TRBV25-1 and TRBJ1-2; 9 bases fit TRBD1. Germline CDR1 MGHDK, CDR2 SYGVNS. V trimming: 5 bases; J trimming: 1 base; junction bases outside the gene matches: 8. CDR3 length: 16 amino acids. The CDR3 nucleotides read TGTGCCAGCAGTTCCTCGGGACAGGGAGTTAACTATGGCTACACCTTC. Amino acid sequence: CASSSSGQGVNYGYTF.

The V gene is TRBV9, the J gene TRBJ2-1, with TRBD2 matching over 7 bases. The V segment lost 0 bases and the J segment 3 bases; nucleotides outside the gene matches: 6. Germline-derived CDR1 and CDR2 are SGDLS and YYNGEE. The CDR3 extends over 16 amino acids. The CDR3 DNA reads TGTGCCAGCAGCGTAGCTACGGGCGGGGGCTACAATGAGCAGTTCTTC. This sequence encodes CASSVATGGGYNEQFF.

This clonotype came up once. The chain couples TRBV10-3 to TRBJ1-2, with no clear D. CDR1 is ENHRY, CDR2 SYGVKD, per germline. The V and J ends lost 5 bases and 2 bases respectively, with 6 bases between them. The CDR3 extends over 12 amino acids. In nucleotides, the CDR3 is TGTGCCATCAGTATCCAGAACTATGGCTACACCTTC. Protein sequence: CAISIQNYGYTF.

V gene TRBV7-3 combines with J gene TRBJ2-7; 10 nucleotides line up with TRBD1. The CDR3 totals 13 residues. CDR1 and CDR2 from the germline V gene are SGHTA and FQGTGA. V lost 1 base to trimming and J lost 6 bases; unmatched junction nucleotides: 0. Here the CDR3 DNA reads TGTGCCAGCAGCTTAAGGGACAGGGGCGAGCAGTACTTC. Its protein is CASSLRDRGEQYF.

The chain joins TRBV20-1 to TRBJ2-4; no reliable D call. The CDR3 has 12 residues. Trimming cost V 0 bases and J 10 bases, with 10 bases left between them. Germline CDR1 reads DFQATT; CDR2 reads SNEGSKA (reference sequence). CDR3 protein: CSARDPSSIQYF. CDR3 DNA: TGCAGTGCTAGAGATCCCAGCTCGATTCAGTACTTC.

The chain recombines TRBV20-1 with TRBJ2-5, with 7 positions matching TRBD2. With 6 bases clipped from V and 5 bases from J, the junction kept 6 bases outside the gene matches. This CDR3 region has 12 residues. Germline CDR1 and CDR2: DFQATT and SNEGSKA (reference sequence). This CDR3 is CSAGGSFETQYF. The CDR3 nucleotides read TGCAGTGCCGGGGGGAGCTTTGAGACCCAGTACTTC.

This chain links TRBV14 with TRBJ2-1, with 7 positions matching TRBD1. The CDR3 runs 17 residues. The V segment lost 3 bases and the J segment 4 bases; nucleotides outside the gene matches: 12. Germline V gene data show CDR1 as SGHDN and CDR2 as FVKESK. CDR3 DNA sequence: TGTGCCAGCAGCCACCGCCGACCGCAACAGGGGTACAATGAGCAGTTCTTC. Protein product: CASSHRRPQQGYNEQFF. Combining the CDR3 with reference TRBV14 and TRBJ2-1 gives the whole variable domain EAGVTQFPSHSVIEKGQTVTLRCDPISGHDNLYWYRRVMGKEIKFLLHFVKESKQDESGMPNNRFLAERTGGTYSTLKVQPAELEDSGVYFCASSHRRPQQGYNEQFFGPGTRLTVL.

The V call is TRBV5-1, the J call TRBJ2-7; TRBD1 matches 7 bases. The germline gives CDR1 SGHRS, CDR2 YFSETQ. This CDR3 has 15 amino acids. The ends lost 0 bases at V and 3 bases at J; junction bases unmatched: 6. The chain's CDR3 is CASSLGQGADYEQYF. The CDR3 DNA sequence: TGCGCCAGCAGCTTGGGACAGGGTGCCGACTACGAGCAGTACTTC. The entire variable domain, with the rest obtained from reference TRBV5-1 and TRBJ2-7, is as follows: KAGVTQTPRYLIKTRGQQVTLSCSPISGHRSVSWYQQTPGQGLQFLFEYFSETQRNKGNFPGRFSGRQFSNSRSEMNVSTLELGDSALYLCASSLGQGADYEQYFGPGTRLTVT.

The J gene is TRBJ1-2, the V gene TRBV5-6, with D tentatively TRBD1 (5 bases). Germline lookup yields CDR1 SGHDT and CDR2 YYEEEE. V was trimmed by 4 bases and J by 7 bases, leaving 17 bases between them. This CDR3 region has 14 residues. In DNA form, the CDR3 reads TGTGCCAGCAGCCGGGCTAGTCTTAGGGGTGGCTACACCTTC. Translating it yields CASSRASLRGGYTF.

The V and J genes are TRBV3-1 and TRBJ1-4; D gene uncertain. Germline-derived CDR1 and CDR2 are LGHDT and YNNKEL (reference sequence). CDR3 length equals 13 residues. V was pared by 1 base and J by 7 bases, with 7 bases between. CDR3 sequence reads: CASSQVKGEKLFF. The CDR3 DNA reads as TGTGCCAGCAGCCAAGTAAAGGGTGAAAAACTGTTTTTT.

The chain recombines TRBV20-1 with TRBJ2-1; the match to TRBD2 covers 9 bases. Germline trimming cut 7 bases from V and 0 bases from J; bases unmatched to any gene: 7. Germline V lookup: CDR1 DFQATT, CDR2 SNEGSKA (reference sequence). This CDR3 has 15 amino acids. The CDR3 spells CSGRAGGGSYNEQFF. As DNA, the CDR3 is TGCAGTGGAAGAGCGGGGGGCGGCTCCTACAATGAGCAGTTCTTC.

The V and J genes are TRBV20-1 and TRBJ1-1; tentatively, D is TRBD1 (5 bases). Germline V gives CDR1 DFQATT, CDR2 SNEGSKA (reference sequence). CDR3 length: 13 amino acids. Trimming removed 4 bases from V and 4 bases from J, with 13 bases in between. CDR3 sequence: CSAIPGRLTEAFF. In nucleotides, the CDR3 is TGCAGTGCTATTCCGGGGCGCCTCACTGAAGCTTTCTTT.

This sequence joins TRBV9 and TRBJ1-2; no firm D call. Looked up from germline, CDR1 is SGDLS and CDR2 is YYNGEE. Deletions cut 0 bases from V and 2 bases from J, with 11 bases between. The CDR3 is made up of 15 amino acids. The CDR3, as DNA: TGTGCCAGCAGCGTAGGCGGTGGGCAGAACTATGGCTACACCTTC. It encodes CASSVGGGQNYGYTF.

This clonotype is a singleton in its sample. This chain links TRBV19 with TRBJ2-7, with 11 bases matching TRBD1. This CDR3 is 14 amino acids long. V was clipped by 3 bases and J by 5 bases; unmatched bases: 3. Germline V gene data show CDR1 as LNHDA and CDR2 as SQIVND (reference sequence). The CDR3 coding sequence is TGTGCCAGTAGTATGGGACAGGGGGTCCACGAGCAGTACTTC. As protein: CASSMGQGVHEQYF. Based on the CDR3 plus reference TRBV19 and TRBJ2-7, the full variable domain is DGGITQSPKYLFRKEGQNVTLSCEQNLNHDAMYWYRQDPGQGLRLIYYSQIVNDFQKGDIAEGYSVSREKKESFPLTVTSAQKNPTAFYLCASSMGQGVHEQYFGPGTRLTVT.

The chain uses TRBV7-3 and TRBJ2-3; weak D call: TRBD2 (7 bases). Trimming removed 5 bases from V and 5 bases from J, with 11 bases in between. CDR1 is SGHTA, CDR2 FQGTGA, per germline. The CDR3 covers 13 residues. The CDR3 sequence is CASSPGGEDTQYF. The CDR3 DNA is TGTGCCAGCAGCCCGGGGGGCGAAGATACGCAGTATTTT.

This clonotype is a singleton in its sample. V usage is TRBV7-9 and J usage is TRBJ1-1; D not certain. The CDR3 has 11 amino acids. Germline assignment: CDR1 SEHNR and CDR2 FQNEAQ (reference sequence). Trimming shortened V by 2 bases and J by 8 bases, and 6 bases separated the two germline ends. The CDR3 DNA reads as TGTGCCAGCAGCTTATCCGCCGAAGCTTTCTTT. Encoded protein: CASSLSAEAFF.

The J gene is TRBJ1-2, the V gene TRBV27; TRBD1 might be the D (6 bases). The CDR3 extends over 14 amino acids. The ends were cut back, 2 bases at V and 8 bases at J, with 15 bases in the middle. The germline gives CDR1 MNHEY, CDR2 SMNVEV (reference sequence). CDR3 residues: CASSLGWGRGGYTF. CDR3 sequence (DNA): TGTGCCAGCAGTTTAGGCTGGGGGCGCGGAGGCTACACCTTC.

V and J are TRBV6-2 or TRBV6-3 and TRBJ2-1; D is perhaps TRBD2 (5 bases). The CDR3 sequence is 16 residues long. The germline V gene encodes CDR1 MNHEY and CDR2 SVGEGT. The ends were cut back, 0 bases at V and 0 bases at J, with 9 bases in the middle. CDR3 protein: CASSYSGVSSYNEQFF. The DNA for the CDR3 is TGTGCCAGCAGTTACTCCGGGGTGAGCTCCTACAATGAGCAGTTCTTC.

The gene calls are TRBV3-1 and TRBJ1-1; D unclear. CDR1 and CDR2 (germline): LGHDT, YNNKEL (reference sequence). The length of the CDR3 is 12 residues. V was trimmed by 4 bases and J by 2 bases, leaving 5 bases between them. The CDR3 coding sequence is TGTGCCAGCAGCCTATCCAACACTGAAGCTTTCTTT. Translation gives CASSLSNTEAFF.

The chain's CDR3 is CASSERPAGEAFF. For the CDR3, the DNA is TGTGCCAGCAGTGAACGTCCGGCCGGGGAAGCTTTCTTT. This chain uses TRBV27 with TRBJ1-1; D not certain. The CDR3 has 13 amino acids. The V gene lost 5 bases and the J gene lost 8 bases, with 15 bases spanning the gap. Germline V lookup: CDR1 MNHEY, CDR2 SMNVEV (reference sequence).

The DNA of the CDR3 is TGCGCCAGCAGTACCGGGACAGGCACAGATACGCAGTATTTT. Translated, it gives CASSTGTGTDTQYF. The chain joins TRBV5-1 to TRBJ2-3; 7 bases map to TRBD1. V gave up 5 bases and J gave up 1 base; unmatched junction bases: 4. The germline V gene has CDR1 SGHRS and CDR2 YFSETQ. This CDR3 has 14 residues.

The chain combines TRBV6-6 with TRBJ1-5; D not certain. CDR3 length equals 11 residues. V was cut by 2 bases and J by 4 bases, with 0 bases left in between. Germline-derived CDR1 and CDR2 are MNHNY and SVGAGI (reference sequence). The CDR3 DNA reads as TGTGCCAGCAGTTACAATCAGCCCCAGCATTTT. Amino acid sequence: CASSYNQPQHF.

The chain links TRBV6-1 to TRBJ2-1; the D is unclear. Germline values: CDR1 MNHNS, CDR2 SASEGT. The V end lost 4 bases, the J end lost 8 bases, and 6 bases lay between the germline ends. The CDR3 has 11 residues. This CDR3 is CASSVPDEQFF. The CDR3, as DNA: TGTGCCAGCAGTGTACCGGATGAGCAGTTCTTC.

The V and J genes are TRBV20-1 and TRBJ2-3; 8 bases align to TRBD1. With 3 bases clipped from V and 0 bases from J, the junction kept 8 bases outside the gene matches. CDR3 length: 16 amino acids. CDR1 and CDR2 from the germline V gene are DFQATT and SNEGSKA (reference sequence). This CDR3 reads CSASGRQGISTDTQYF. In nucleotides, the CDR3 is TGCAGTGCTAGCGGAAGACAGGGGATTAGCACAGATACGCAGTATTTT.

For the CDR3, the DNA is TGTGCCAGCAGCTTGGTGCGAACTAGCGGGGGCAATGAGCAGTTCTTC. It specifies CASSLVRTSGGNEQFF. The chain joins TRBV5-6 to TRBJ2-1; 11 nucleotides agree with TRBD2. The J segment lost 6 bases and the V segment lost 0 bases, leaving 5 bases of the junction unmatched. Germline lookup yields CDR1 SGHDT and CDR2 YYEEEE. This CDR3 is 16 amino acids long.

The rearrangement uses TRBV4-3 and TRBJ2-5, with 9 nucleotides matching TRBD1. The CDR3 runs 15 residues. Trimming cost V 1 base and J 3 bases; bases outside gene matches: 3. Germline assignment: CDR1 LGHNA and CDR2 YSLEER. CDR3 DNA: TGCGCCAGCAGCCAAGCGGGACAGGGAAAAGAGACCCAGTACTTC. It is translated as CASSQAGQGKETQYF.

The V call is TRBV2, the J call TRBJ2-1; 14 positions agree with TRBD2. Germline V gene data show CDR1 as SNHLY and CDR2 as FYNNEI. Germline trimming cut 4 bases from V and 9 bases from J; bases unmatched to any gene: 8. The CDR3 has 16 residues. The CDR3 nucleotides read TGTGCCAGCAGTGGACTAGCGGGGGGGCCCATGGGTGAGCAGTTCTTC. Its translation: CASSGLAGGPMGEQFF.